The 25 T cell receptor beta chains reported below all come from one sample, sequenced in a study of cytotoxic CD8 clonotypes in ibrutinib-treated CLL. Only in-frame clones appear in the TCRdb table, and some are missing; sequencing was by immunoSEQ multiplex PCR. The sample holds about 130,000 clones, around four fifths seen once. The material sequenced was PBMCs, taken after 24 months of ibrutinib treatment. Source of these receptors: a human donor with chronic lymphocytic leukemia.

This clone appeared a few times. The rearrangement uses TRBV5-1 and TRBJ1-1; 9 positions match TRBD1. The CDR3 runs to 15 residues. V shed 1 base, J shed 1 base, and the junction held 2 bases outside the gene matches. The germline CDR1 and CDR2 sequences are SGHRS and YFSETQ. The CDR3 here is CASSLMDRGNTEAFF. DNA for the CDR3: TGCGCCAGCAGCTTGATGGACAGGGGGAACACTGAAGCTTTCTTT.

The chain combines TRBV19 with TRBJ1-2; maybe TRBD1 (6 bases). Between the trimmed V and J ends, which lost 0 bases and 7 bases, there was a span of 9 bases. The CDR3 is made up of 13 amino acids. Germline V gene lookup returns CDR1 LNHDA and CDR2 SQIVND (reference sequence). CDR3 DNA sequence: TGTGCCAGTAGTATAGATCGGGGGGCTGGCTACACCTTC. Encoded protein: CASSIDRGAGYTF.

This clone has more than one count but fewer than ten. The CDR3 nucleotides read TGTGCCATCAGTAAACAGGATTCACCCCTCCACTTT. Amino acids: CAISKQDSPLHF. This chain connects TRBV10-3 to TRBJ1-6, with D perhaps matching TRBD1 (5 bases). Germline V gene sequence: CDR1 ENHRY, CDR2 SYGVKD. The ends were cut back, 5 bases at V and 8 bases at J, with 7 bases in the middle. The CDR3 contains 12 residues.

The chain carries TRBV9 and TRBJ1-4; D may be TRBD1 (5 bases). CDR1 and CDR2 from the germline V gene are SGDLS and YYNGEE. The CDR3 covers 14 residues. The V and J ends lost 4 bases and 8 bases respectively, with 15 bases between them. In DNA form, the CDR3 reads TGTGCCAGCAGCCCCCCAGGGCTCGAAGAAAAACTGTTTTTT. Translation gives CASSPPGLEEKLFF.

This chain links TRBV6-5 with TRBJ2-2; D is perhaps TRBD1 or TRBD2 (5 bases each). Trimming took off 6 bases at V and 8 bases at J, with 13 bases between the two ends. This CDR3 contains 13 residues. The germline gives CDR1 MNHEY, CDR2 SVGAGI. CDR3 region: CASRPPGRGELFF. CDR3 nucleotides: TGTGCCAGCAGACCCCCAGGGAGAGGGGAGCTGTTTTTT.

The chain couples TRBV7-2 to TRBJ1-2; the D is unclear. Per the germline V gene, CDR1 is SGHTA and CDR2 is FQGNSA. The CDR3 is 13 residues long. V lost 1 base and J lost 4, with 7 bases in between. CDR3 sequence reads: CASSLEQIYGYTF. CDR3 sequence (DNA): TGTGCCAGCAGCTTAGAACAGATCTATGGCTACACCTTC.

The sample holds one count of this clone. The V call is TRBV19, the J call TRBJ1-3, with D tentatively TRBD1 (5 bases). The CDR3 totals 13 residues. The V gene's germline CDR1 is LNHDA and CDR2 SQIVND (reference sequence). Trimming left V 10 bases short and J 4 bases short, with 14 bases between. The CDR3 loop is CATQTGIGNTIYF. The CDR3 DNA reads TGTGCCACCCAAACAGGAATCGGAAACACCATATATTTT.

The chain joins TRBV11-2 to TRBJ2-3; D is uncertain. This CDR3 contains 17 residues. Germline V gene lookup returns CDR1 SGHAT and CDR2 FQNNGV. V was pared by 0 bases and J by 0 bases, with 13 bases between. The CDR3 spells CASSLDRARASTDTQYF. The CDR3 DNA follows: TGTGCCAGCAGCTTAGATAGGGCCAGAGCCAGCACAGATACGCAGTATTTT.

The chain couples TRBV7-3 to TRBJ2-6, with unresolved D. Germline CDR1 reads SGHTA; CDR2 reads FQGTGA. The CDR3 runs to 13 residues. Trimming removed 8 bases from V and 1 base from J, with 6 bases in between. Written as DNA, the CDR3 is TGTGCCAGCCGACCGTCTGGGGCCAACGTCCTGACTTTC. Protein: CASRPSGANVLTF.

The chain combines TRBV13 with TRBJ2-1; TRBD2 matches 9 bases. With 11 bases clipped from V and 10 bases from J, the junction kept 12 bases outside the gene matches. The germline gives CDR1 PRHDT, CDR2 FYEKMQ (reference sequence). This CDR3 has 13 amino acids. CDR3 loop: CAGGLAGTGEQFF. The DNA for the CDR3 is TGTGCCGGTGGCCTAGCGGGGACGGGGGAGCAGTTCTTC. Variable domain in full (rest from reference TRBV13 and TRBJ2-1): AAGVIQSPRHLIKEKRETATLKCYPIPRHDTVYWYQQGPGQDPQFLISFYEKMQSDKGSIPDRFSAQQFSDYHSELNMSSLELGDSALYFCAGGLAGTGEQFFGPGTRLTVL.

J is TRBJ1-4 and V is TRBV5-1; possible D gene TRBD1, 5 bases. The CDR3 totals 14 residues. Between the trimmed V and J ends, which lost 3 bases and 7 bases, there was a span of 13 bases. Germline V gene lookup returns CDR1 SGHRS and CDR2 YFSETQ. The CDR3 DNA reads TGCGCCAGCAGCTACGGGGGTTCTGGTGAAAAACTGTTTTTT. It yields the protein CASSYGGSGEKLFF.

This clone was seen once. The chain employs TRBV7-9 and TRBJ1-5, with 7 bases identical to TRBD1. The germline CDR1 and CDR2 sequences are SEHNR and FQNEAQ (reference sequence). The CDR3 is 15 amino acids. V trimming: 5 bases; J trimming: 4 bases; junction bases outside the gene matches: 8. The chain's CDR3 is CASSPLRGLNQPQHF. The CDR3 DNA is TGTGCCAGCAGCCCACTGAGGGGGCTGAATCAGCCCCAGCATTTT.

CDR3 sequence reads: CASSLGQGIGTDTQYF. CDR3 coding DNA: TGTGCCAGCAGCTTAGGACAGGGTATAGGCACAGATACGCAGTATTTT. The chain has TRBV7-2 and TRBJ2-3; 7 bases fit TRBD1. The V segment lost 1 base and the J segment 1 base; nucleotides outside the gene matches: 5. Germline loops: CDR1 SGHTA, CDR2 FQGNSA. The CDR3 is 16 residues long.

This chain joins TRBV6-1 and TRBJ2-5, with D maybe TRBD1 (6 bases). V dropped 2 bases and J dropped 5 bases, with 15 bases sitting between them. Germline loops: CDR1 MNHNS, CDR2 SASEGT. The CDR3 consists of 15 residues. CDR3 in amino acids: CASSESIQGGETQYF. CDR3 DNA sequence: TGTGCCAGCAGTGAATCTATACAGGGTGGTGAGACCCAGTACTTC.

The chain couples TRBV4-3 to TRBJ2-1; D is possibly TRBD1 (5 bases). Trimming took 1 base from V and 4 from J, leaving 8 bases between them. The CDR3 runs 14 residues. Germline V gene sequence: CDR1 LGHNA, CDR2 YSLEER. The CDR3 sequence is CASSQGGSYNEQFF. CDR3 bases: TGCGCCAGCAGCCAAGGGGGCAGTTACAATGAGCAGTTCTTC.

The chain has TRBV6-5 and TRBJ2-6; D is ambiguous. Trimming pared 7 bases from V and 4 bases from J, leaving 8 bases between. This CDR3 has 13 residues. Germline lookup yields CDR1 MNHEY and CDR2 SVGAGI. The CDR3 loop is CASTRYGANVLTF. The CDR3 DNA follows: TGTGCCAGCACCAGGTACGGGGCCAACGTCCTGACTTTC.

CDR3 DNA sequence: TGTGCCAGCAGTGAAGGTCCAGGGGGGTTCATCTACGAGCAGTACTTC. The encoded protein is CASSEGPGGFIYEQYF. The chain links TRBV2 to TRBJ2-7, with a tentative D call TRBD1 (7 bases). This CDR3 contains 16 residues. V shed 1 base and J shed 3 bases, with 16 bases lying between them. In germline, CDR1 is SNHLY, CDR2 FYNNEI.

The rearrangement joins TRBV4-1 to TRBJ2-5, with a weak D call TRBD2 (5 bases). CDR1 is MGHRA, CDR2 YSYEKL, per germline. V dropped 0 bases and J dropped 5 bases, with 19 bases sitting between them. This CDR3 has 17 amino acids. CDR3 sequence: CASSQDFGGSRRETQYF. The CDR3 DNA follows: TGCGCCAGCAGCCAAGATTTTGGAGGATCCCGTAGGGAGACCCAGTACTTC.

The chain combines TRBV12-5 with TRBJ2-7, with D maybe TRBD1 (8 bases). Germline loops: CDR1 LGHNT, CDR2 FRNRAP. V lost 7 bases to trimming and J lost 7 bases, with 17 bases between them. The CDR3 totals 13 residues. This CDR3 reads CASAKTGGGEQYF. For the CDR3, the DNA is TGTGCTAGTGCCAAAACAGGGGGAGGGGAGCAGTACTTC. Full variable domain (remainder filled in from reference TRBV12-5 and TRBJ2-7): DARVTQTPRHKVTEMGQEVTMRCQPILGHNTVFWYRQTMMQGLELLAYFRNRAPLDDSGMPKDRFSAEMPDATLATLKIQPSEPRDSAVYFCASAKTGGGEQYFGPGTRLTVT.

The rearrangement joins TRBV7-6 to TRBJ2-2; D uncertain. Trimming took off 1 base at V and 1 base at J, with 7 bases between the two ends. The CDR3 consists of 15 residues. Germline CDR1 SGHVS, CDR2 FNYEAQ. CDR3 nucleotides: TGTGCCAGCAGCTTAGGGGCCGGGAACACCGGGGAGCTGTTTTTT. Translating it yields CASSLGAGNTGELFF.

The sample holds a few counts of this clone. The chain carries TRBV5-6 and TRBJ2-5, with TRBD1 identical over 7 bases. With V trimmed by 4 bases and J by 2 bases, 8 bases remained unmatched. The CDR3 spans 15 residues. Looked up from germline, CDR1 is SGHDT and CDR2 is YYEEEE. CDR3 nucleotides: TGTGCCAGCAGCCTCTGGACAGGCGAGCAAGAGACCCAGTACTTC. This sequence encodes CASSLWTGEQETQYF. The variable domain in full, with the rest retrieved from reference TRBV5-6 and TRBJ2-5, is DAGVTQSPTHLIKTRGQQVTLRCSPKSGHDTVSWYQQALGQGPQFIFQYYEEEERQRGNFPDRFSGHQFPNYSSELNVNALLLGDSALYLCASSLWTGEQETQYFGPGTRLLVL.

The V call is TRBV12-5, the J call TRBJ1-1; D not resolved. The CDR3 extends over 13 amino acids. Germline lookup yields CDR1 LGHNT and CDR2 FRNRAP. Deletions cut 5 bases from V and 2 bases from J, with 9 bases between. The CDR3 bases are TGTGCTAGTGGTCCCCGTCCCAACACTGAAGCTTTCTTT. Its protein product is CASGPRPNTEAFF.

Of note for this clone: Other DNA sequences of this sample code for an identical CDR3. This rearrangement joins TRBV7-6 to TRBJ2-7; 11 bases are shared with TRBD1. The CDR3 extends over 17 amino acids. Per germline, CDR1 SGHVS and CDR2 FNYEAQ. V lost 2 bases and J lost 1; bases outside the gene matches: 7. CDR3 region: CASSLRGGTGGSYEQYF. The CDR3 DNA is TGTGCCAGCAGCTTAAGGGGGGGGACAGGGGGGTCCTACGAGCAGTACTTC.

The chain uses TRBV19 and TRBJ1-2; D is uncertain. The CDR3 spans 16 residues. V was pared by 1 base and J by 4 bases, with 16 bases between. Germline assignment: CDR1 LNHDA and CDR2 SQIVND (reference sequence). CDR3 region: CASSIGVGGSSYGYTF. The CDR3 DNA is TGTGCCAGTAGTATAGGAGTTGGCGGCTCGAGCTATGGCTACACCTTC.

V and J are TRBV11-3 and TRBJ1-5; the D gene is possibly TRBD1 (6 bases). V gave up 1 base and J gave up 0 bases, with 16 bases separating them. Germline V lookup: CDR1 SGHNT, CDR2 YENEEA. There are 18 residues in the CDR3. CDR3 residues: CASSLAGEGGDSNQPQHF. As DNA, the CDR3 is TGTGCCAGCAGCTTAGCGGGGGAGGGGGGAGATAGCAATCAGCCCCAGCATTTT.